This T cell receptor (beta chain) was captured in a study of blood T cell repertoires in COVID-19. About the study: Researchers got acute and convalescent COVID-19 samples from the United States, Italy and Spain. T cells, B-cell-depleted T cells, or PBMCs supplied cDNA or gDNA.

In the source study's methods: Estimation of nucleated cell counts was performed using reference gene primer amplification. Repertoires were generated with immunoSEQ multiplex PCR, while TCRdb's copy carries only in-frame clones and drops some. The V and J calls and clone size were taken over from that table, and D and trimming were inferred from the DNA. Of 55,000 to 70,000 clones in the sample, approximately 80% were seen once. V lost 6 bases and J 4 bases, leaving 9 bases between the germline ends. There are 12 residues in the CDR3. Germline V gives CDR1 KGHSH, CDR2 LQKENI. The receptor comes from a woman older than 75 with acute or convalescent COVID-19. The rearrangement joins TRBV18 to TRBJ1-1; D unresolved. Sample: peripheral blood. CDR3 region: CASSPIVTEAFF. The CDR3, as DNA: TGTGCCAGCTCCCCAATCGTCACTGAAGCTTTCTTT. The entire variable domain, with the rest obtained from reference TRBV18 and TRBJ1-1, is as follows: NAGVMQNPRHLVRRRGQEARLRCSPMKGHSHVYWYRQLPEEGLKFMVYLQKENIIDESGMPKERFSAEFPKEGPSILRIQQVVRGDSAAYFCASSPIVTEAFFGQGTRLTVV.